These 3 T cell receptor beta chains share one sample of origin, sequenced in a study of Ad26.COV2.S vaccination and SARS-CoV-2 variants (dated by TCRdb to the early 2020s). Reading the label with the study, this specimen's time point is: individuals recovered from natural SARS-CoV-2 infection. Libraries were built with the immunoSEQ multiplex PCR assay. This immuneACCESS table, as held by TCRdb, lists in-frame sequences with V and J called but not all clones. Of the missing ones, under half trace to an unresolved V gene in checked studies; the others have no known cause. This sample lists about 100,000 clones; over 60% were detected once. Around 15% of the sample lies in the top ten. Sample: peripheral blood, taken after recovery from COVID-19. The receptors derive from a human donor who had recovered from COVID-19.

This chain links TRBV30 with TRBJ2-3; D is perhaps TRBD1 or TRBD2 (5 bases each). Germline CDR1 GTSNPN, CDR2 SVGIG (reference sequence). Between the trimmed V and J ends, which lost 0 bases and 4 bases, there was a span of 11 bases. This CDR3 is 14 amino acids long. This CDR3 is CAWSVQRGADTQYF. DNA for the CDR3: TGTGCCTGGAGTGTACAGCGAGGGGCAGATACGCAGTATTTT.

The chain is built from TRBV12-5 and TRBJ2-3; 11 bases are shared with TRBD1. The CDR3 spans 16 residues. CDR1 LGHNT and CDR2 FRNRAP come from the germline V gene. V shed 3 bases and J 4 bases; nucleotides not matched to a gene: 6. CDR3 region: CASGFGDRGAADTQYF. CDR3 sequence (DNA): TGTGCTAGTGGTTTCGGGGACAGGGGGGCGGCAGATACGCAGTATTTT.

The chain combines TRBV28 with TRBJ2-1, with D uncertain. CDR3 length: 14 amino acids. CDR1 and CDR2 (germline): MDHEN, SYDVKM. The V gene lost 6 bases and the J gene lost 6 bases, with 15 bases spanning the gap. CDR3 nucleotide sequence: TGTGCCAGCAGCCCTGAGGTGGGTTTCAATGAGCAGTTCTTC. Protein sequence: CASSPEVGFNEQFF.